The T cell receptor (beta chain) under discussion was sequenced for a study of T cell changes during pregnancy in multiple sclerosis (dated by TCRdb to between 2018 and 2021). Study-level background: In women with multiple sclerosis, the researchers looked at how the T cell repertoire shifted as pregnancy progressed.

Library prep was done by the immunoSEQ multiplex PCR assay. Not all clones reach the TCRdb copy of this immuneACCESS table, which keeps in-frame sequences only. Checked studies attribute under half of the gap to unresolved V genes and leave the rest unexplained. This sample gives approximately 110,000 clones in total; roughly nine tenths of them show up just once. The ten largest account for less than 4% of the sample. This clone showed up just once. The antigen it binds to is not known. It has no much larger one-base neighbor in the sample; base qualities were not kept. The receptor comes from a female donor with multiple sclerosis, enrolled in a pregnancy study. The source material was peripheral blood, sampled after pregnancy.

This receptor has the CDR3 CASSRVLSNQPQHF. At the DNA level, the sequence is TGTGCCAGCAGCCGGGTCCTTAGCAATCAGCCCCAGCATTTT. The sequence is built from TRBV6-5 and TRBJ1-5; no D gene is confidently identified. CDR1 MNHEY and CDR2 SVGAGI are derived from the germline V gene. The V and J ends are trimmed by 6 bases and 0 bases, leaving 9 bases between them. Measured from the cysteine to the phenylalanine, the CDR3 is 14 residues long. Of the read, only the CDR3 DNA is kept; its 42 bases are in frame from base 1.